This T cell receptor beta chain comes out of a study of spatial heterogeneity in lung cancer. For the study at large: More than eight raw reads, on average, carried each unique TCR and UMI combination. Overall study findings and caveats: Tracking of tumor mutation counts was seen in expanded intratumoral alpha and beta TCR counts.

Comments on this clonotype: Its antigen is unknown. It may be a read error: a sequence one base away is much more abundant.

Time point of the sample: sample taken at primary tumor resection. From tumor, nontumor lung or frozen PBMC, whole RNA was taken unsorted for sequencing. The CDR3 is made up of 15 amino acids. Germline V gene sequence: CDR1 SGHAT, CDR2 FQNNGV. A distinct unique molecular identifier was carried by each TCR cDNA molecule. TCRdb ran MiXCR on the 5' RACE reads and lists one entry per CDR3 protein. The sample records 20,000 to 25,000 distinct CDR3 sequences, 15% to 20% being singletons. Sequenced material: lung tumor tissue, taken at surgery. This rearrangement joins TRBV11-2 to TRBJ2-1; possible D gene TRBD2, 5 bases. The clonotype was recovered from a female donor with early-stage non-small cell lung cancer. CDR3 protein: CASCLVFGLRNEQFF. The DNA for the CDR3 is TGTGCCAGCTGCTTAGTTTTCGGACTCAGAAATGAGCAGTTCTTC.